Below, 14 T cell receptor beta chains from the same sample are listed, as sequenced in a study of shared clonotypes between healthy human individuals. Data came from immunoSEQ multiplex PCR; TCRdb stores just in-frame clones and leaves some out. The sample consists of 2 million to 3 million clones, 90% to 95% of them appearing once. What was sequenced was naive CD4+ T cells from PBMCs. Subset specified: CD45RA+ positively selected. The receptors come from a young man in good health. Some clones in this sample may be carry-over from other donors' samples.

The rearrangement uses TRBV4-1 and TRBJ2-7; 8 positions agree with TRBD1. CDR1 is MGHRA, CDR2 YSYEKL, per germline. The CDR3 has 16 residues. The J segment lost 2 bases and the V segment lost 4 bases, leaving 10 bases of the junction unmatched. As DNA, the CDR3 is TGCGCCAGCAGCCGCTCAGGGGGCGATTTGACCTACGAGCAGTACTTC. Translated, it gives CASSRSGGDLTYEQYF.

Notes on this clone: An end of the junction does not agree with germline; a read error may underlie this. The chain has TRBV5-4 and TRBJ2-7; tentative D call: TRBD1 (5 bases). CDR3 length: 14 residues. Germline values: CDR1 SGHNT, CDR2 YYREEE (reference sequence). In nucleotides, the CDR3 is TGTGCCAGCAGCTTGTTCGGCCAGGGCTACGAGCGGTACTTC. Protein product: CASSLFGQGYERYF. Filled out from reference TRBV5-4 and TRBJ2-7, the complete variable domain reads ETGVTQSPTHLIKTRGQQVTLRCSSQSGHNTVSWYQQALGQGPQFIFQYYREEENGRGNFPPRFSGLQFPNYSSELNVNALELDDSALYLCASSLFGQGYERYFGPGTRLTVT.

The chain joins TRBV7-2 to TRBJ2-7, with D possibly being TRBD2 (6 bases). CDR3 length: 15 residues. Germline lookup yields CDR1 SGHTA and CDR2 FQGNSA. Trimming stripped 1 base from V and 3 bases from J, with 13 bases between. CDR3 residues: CASSLVAAVRYEQYF. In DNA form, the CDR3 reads TGTGCCAGCAGCTTAGTAGCGGCCGTCCGCTACGAGCAGTACTTC.

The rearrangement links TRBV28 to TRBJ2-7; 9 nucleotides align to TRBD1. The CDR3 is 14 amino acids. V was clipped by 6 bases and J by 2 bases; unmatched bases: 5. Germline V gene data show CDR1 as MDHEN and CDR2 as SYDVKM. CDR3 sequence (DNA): TGTGCCAGCAGAACCGACAGGGGGACCTACGAGCAGTACTTC. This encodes CASRTDRGTYEQYF.

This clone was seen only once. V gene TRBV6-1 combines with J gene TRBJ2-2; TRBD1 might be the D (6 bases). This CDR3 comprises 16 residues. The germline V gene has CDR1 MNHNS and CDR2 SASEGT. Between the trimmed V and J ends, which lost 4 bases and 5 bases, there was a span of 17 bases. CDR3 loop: CASSGRLAGETGELFF. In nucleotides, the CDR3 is TGTGCCAGCAGTGGAAGGTTGGCAGGGGAAACCGGGGAGCTGTTTTTT.

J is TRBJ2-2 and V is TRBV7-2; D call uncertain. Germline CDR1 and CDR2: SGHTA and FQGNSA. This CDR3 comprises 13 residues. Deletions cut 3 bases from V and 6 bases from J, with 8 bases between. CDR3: CASSFRSPGELFF. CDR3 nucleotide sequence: TGTGCCAGCAGCTTCAGGAGTCCCGGGGAGCTGTTTTTT.

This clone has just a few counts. The CDR3 DNA sequence: TGCAGCGTTGATCCTCCGGGACAGGGGATTGAAGCTTTCTTT. This gives the protein CSVDPPGQGIEAFF. The genes are TRBV29-1 and TRBJ1-1, with TRBD1 identical over 10 bases. CDR1 is SQVTM and CDR2 is ANQGSEA in the germline V gene. The CDR3 loop spans 14 amino acids. The junction had 8 bases not matched to a gene; V was cut back by 3 bases and J by 7 bases.

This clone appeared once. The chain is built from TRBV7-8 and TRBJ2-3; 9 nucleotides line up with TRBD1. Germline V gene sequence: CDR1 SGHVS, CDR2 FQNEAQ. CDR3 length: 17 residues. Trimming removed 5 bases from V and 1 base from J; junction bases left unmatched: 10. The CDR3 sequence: CASSPLRNRGRTDTQYF. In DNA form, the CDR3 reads TGTGCCAGCAGCCCGCTCAGGAACAGGGGGCGCACAGATACGCAGTATTTT.

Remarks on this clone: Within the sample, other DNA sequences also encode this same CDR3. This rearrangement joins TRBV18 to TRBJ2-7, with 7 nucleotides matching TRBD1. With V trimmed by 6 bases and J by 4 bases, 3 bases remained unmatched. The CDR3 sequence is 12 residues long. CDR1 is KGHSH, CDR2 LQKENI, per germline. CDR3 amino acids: CASSPGGYEQYF. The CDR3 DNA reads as TGTGCCAGCTCCCCAGGGGGATACGAGCAGTACTTC. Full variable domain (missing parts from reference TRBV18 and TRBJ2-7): NAGVMQNPRHLVRRRGQEARLRCSPMKGHSHVYWYRQLPEEGLKFMVYLQKENIIDESGMPKERFSAEFPKEGPSILRIQQVVRGDSAAYFCASSPGGYEQYFGPGTRLTVT.

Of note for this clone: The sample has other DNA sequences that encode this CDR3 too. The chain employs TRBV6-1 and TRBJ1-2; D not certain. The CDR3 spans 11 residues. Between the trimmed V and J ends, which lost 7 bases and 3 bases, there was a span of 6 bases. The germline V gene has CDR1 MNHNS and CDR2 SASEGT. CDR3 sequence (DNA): TGTGCCAGCAATCGGGACTATGGCTACACCTTC. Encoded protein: CASNRDYGYTF.

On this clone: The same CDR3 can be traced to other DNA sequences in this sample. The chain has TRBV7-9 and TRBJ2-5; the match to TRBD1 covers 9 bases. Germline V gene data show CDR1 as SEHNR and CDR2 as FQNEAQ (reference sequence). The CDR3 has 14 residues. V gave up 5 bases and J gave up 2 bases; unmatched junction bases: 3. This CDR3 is CASSRGQGQETQYF. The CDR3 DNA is TGTGCCAGCAGCCGGGGACAGGGACAAGAGACCCAGTACTTC.

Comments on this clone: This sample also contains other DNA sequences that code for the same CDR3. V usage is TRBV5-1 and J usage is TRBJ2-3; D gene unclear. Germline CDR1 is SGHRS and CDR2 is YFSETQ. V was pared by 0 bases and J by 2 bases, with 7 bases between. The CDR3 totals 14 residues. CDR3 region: CASSLGLATDTQYF. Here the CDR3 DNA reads TGCGCCAGCAGCTTGGGTCTGGCCACAGATACGCAGTATTTT.

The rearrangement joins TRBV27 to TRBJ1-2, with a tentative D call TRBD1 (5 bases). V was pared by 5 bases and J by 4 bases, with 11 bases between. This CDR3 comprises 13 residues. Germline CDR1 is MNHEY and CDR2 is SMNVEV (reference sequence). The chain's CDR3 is CASSPGPFYGYTF. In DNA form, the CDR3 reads TGTGCCAGCAGTCCGGGGCCTTTCTATGGCTACACCTTC.

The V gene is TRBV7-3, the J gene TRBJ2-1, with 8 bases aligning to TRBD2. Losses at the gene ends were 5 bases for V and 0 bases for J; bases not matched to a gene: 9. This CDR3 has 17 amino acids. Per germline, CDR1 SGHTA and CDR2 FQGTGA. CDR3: CASSARLARFSYNEQFF. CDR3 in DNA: TGTGCCAGCAGCGCCAGACTAGCGCGATTCTCCTACAATGAGCAGTTCTTC.